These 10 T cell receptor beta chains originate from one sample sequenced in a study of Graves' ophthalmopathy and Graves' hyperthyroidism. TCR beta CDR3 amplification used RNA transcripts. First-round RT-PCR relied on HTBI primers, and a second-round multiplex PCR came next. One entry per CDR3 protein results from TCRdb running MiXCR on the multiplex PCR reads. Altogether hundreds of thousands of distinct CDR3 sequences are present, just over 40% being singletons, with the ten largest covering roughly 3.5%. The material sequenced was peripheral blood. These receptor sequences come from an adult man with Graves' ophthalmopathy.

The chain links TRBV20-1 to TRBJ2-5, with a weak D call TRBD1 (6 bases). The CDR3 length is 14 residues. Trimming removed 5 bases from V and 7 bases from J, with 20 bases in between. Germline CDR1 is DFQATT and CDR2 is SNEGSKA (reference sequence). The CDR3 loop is CSAGTGRPSWTQYF. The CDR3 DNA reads TGCAGTGCTGGTACAGGGCGGCCCAGTTGGACCCAGTACTTC.

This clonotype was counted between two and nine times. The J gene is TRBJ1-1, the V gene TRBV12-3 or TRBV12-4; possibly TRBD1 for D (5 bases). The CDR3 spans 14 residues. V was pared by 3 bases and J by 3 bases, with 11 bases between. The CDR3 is CASSFVGRDTEAFF. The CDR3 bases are TGTGCCAGCAGTTTTGTGGGCAGGGACACTGAAGCTTTCTTT.

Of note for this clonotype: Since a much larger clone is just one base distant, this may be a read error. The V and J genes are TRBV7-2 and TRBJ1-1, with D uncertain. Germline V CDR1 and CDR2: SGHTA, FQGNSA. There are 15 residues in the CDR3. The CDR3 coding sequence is TGCGCCAGCAGCCAAAAGCCCATACGGAACACTGAAGCTTTCTTT. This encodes CASSQKPIRNTEAFF.

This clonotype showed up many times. CDR3 nucleotide sequence: TGTGCCAGCAGGGGAGGAGAGGGCACTGAAGCTTTCTTT. It translates to CASRGGEGTEAFF. V usage is TRBV2 and J usage is TRBJ1-1; D gene ambiguous. V was clipped by 6 bases and J by 4 bases, with 12 bases between them. Germline V lookup: CDR1 SNHLY, CDR2 FYNNEI. CDR3 length: 13 amino acids.

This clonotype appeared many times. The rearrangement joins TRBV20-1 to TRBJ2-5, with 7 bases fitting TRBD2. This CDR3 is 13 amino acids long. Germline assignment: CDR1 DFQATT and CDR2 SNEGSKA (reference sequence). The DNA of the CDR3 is TGCACGGCTAGCGGAGGGTACCAAGAGACCCAGTACTTC. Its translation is CTASGGYQETQYF.

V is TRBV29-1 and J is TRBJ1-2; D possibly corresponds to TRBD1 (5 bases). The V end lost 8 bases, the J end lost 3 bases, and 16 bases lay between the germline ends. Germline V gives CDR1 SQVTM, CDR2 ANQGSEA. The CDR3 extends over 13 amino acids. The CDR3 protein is CSSQGRSYYGYTF. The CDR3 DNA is TGCAGCAGCCAGGGACGGAGCTACTATGGCTACACCTTC.

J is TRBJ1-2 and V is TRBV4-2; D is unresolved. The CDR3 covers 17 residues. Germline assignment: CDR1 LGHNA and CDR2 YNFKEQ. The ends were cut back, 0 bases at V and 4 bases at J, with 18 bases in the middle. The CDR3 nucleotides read TGTGCCAGCAGCCAAGATTCAGGCGGCCAAGTGCGCTATGGCTACACCTTC. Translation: CASSQDSGGQVRYGYTF.

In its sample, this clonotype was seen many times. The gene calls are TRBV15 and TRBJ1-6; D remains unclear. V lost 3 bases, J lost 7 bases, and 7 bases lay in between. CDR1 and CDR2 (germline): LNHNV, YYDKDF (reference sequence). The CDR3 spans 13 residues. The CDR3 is CATSSNENSPLHF. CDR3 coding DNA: TGTGCCACCAGCAGTAATGAGAATTCACCCCTCCACTTT. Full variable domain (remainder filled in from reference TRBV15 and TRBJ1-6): DAMVIQNPRYQVTQFGKPVTLSCSQTLNHNVMYWYQQKSSQAPKLLFHYYDKDFNNEADTPDNFQSRRPNTSFCFLDIRSPGLGDTAMYLCATSSNENSPLHFGNGTRLTVT.

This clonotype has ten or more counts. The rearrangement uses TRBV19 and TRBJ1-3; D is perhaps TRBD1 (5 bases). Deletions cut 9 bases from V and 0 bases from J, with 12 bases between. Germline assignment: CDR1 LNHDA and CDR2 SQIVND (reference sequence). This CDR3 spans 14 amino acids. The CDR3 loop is CASTRQNSGNTIYF. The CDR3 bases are TGTGCCAGCACGCGACAGAACTCTGGAAACACCATATATTTT.

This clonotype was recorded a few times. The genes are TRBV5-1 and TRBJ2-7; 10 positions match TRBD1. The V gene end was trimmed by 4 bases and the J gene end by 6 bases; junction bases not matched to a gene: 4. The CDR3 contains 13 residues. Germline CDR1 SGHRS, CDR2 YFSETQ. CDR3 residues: CASSGDRGSEQYF. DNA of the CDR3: TGCGCCAGCAGCGGGGACAGGGGTTCCGAGCAGTACTTC.